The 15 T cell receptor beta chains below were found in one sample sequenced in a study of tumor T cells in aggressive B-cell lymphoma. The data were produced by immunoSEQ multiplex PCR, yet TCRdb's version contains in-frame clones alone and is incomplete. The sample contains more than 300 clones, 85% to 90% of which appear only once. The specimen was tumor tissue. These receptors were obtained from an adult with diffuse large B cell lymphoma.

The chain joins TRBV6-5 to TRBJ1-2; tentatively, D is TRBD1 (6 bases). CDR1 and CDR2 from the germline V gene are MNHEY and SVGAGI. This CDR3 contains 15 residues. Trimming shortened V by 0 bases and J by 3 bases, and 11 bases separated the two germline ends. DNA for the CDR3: TGTGCCAGCAGTTACTCTCGGGGGGCGGACTATGGCTACACCTTC. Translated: CASSYSRGADYGYTF.

DNA for the CDR3: TGTGCCAGCAGCGATCCCCCGACTAGCGGGGAAGAGACCCAGTACTTC. As protein: CASSDPPTSGEETQYF. This chain joins TRBV9 and TRBJ2-5; TRBD2 agrees at 11 bases. This CDR3 comprises 16 residues. V dropped 3 bases and J dropped 3; count of bases not matched to a gene: 7. Germline CDR1 and CDR2: SGDLS and YYNGEE.

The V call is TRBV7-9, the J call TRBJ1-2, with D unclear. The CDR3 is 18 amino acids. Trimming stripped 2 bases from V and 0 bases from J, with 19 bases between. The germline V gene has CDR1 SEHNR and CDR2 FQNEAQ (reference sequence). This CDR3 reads CASSLSSFVDKTNYGYTF. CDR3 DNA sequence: TGTGCCAGCAGCTTAAGTAGTTTTGTAGACAAGACTAACTATGGCTACACCTTC.

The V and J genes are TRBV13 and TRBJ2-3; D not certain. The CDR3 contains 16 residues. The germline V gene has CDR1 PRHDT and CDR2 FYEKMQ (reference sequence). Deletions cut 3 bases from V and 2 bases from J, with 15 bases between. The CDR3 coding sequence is TGTGCCAGCAGCTTCCGACATCGCAAGTACACAGATACGCAGTATTTT. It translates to CASSFRHRKYTDTQYF.

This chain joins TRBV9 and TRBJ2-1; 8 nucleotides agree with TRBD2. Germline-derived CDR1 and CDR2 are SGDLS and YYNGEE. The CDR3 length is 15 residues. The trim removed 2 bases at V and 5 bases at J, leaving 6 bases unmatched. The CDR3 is CASSVPGTRHNEQFF. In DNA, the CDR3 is TGTGCCAGCAGCGTTCCCGGGACTAGACACAATGAGCAGTTCTTC.

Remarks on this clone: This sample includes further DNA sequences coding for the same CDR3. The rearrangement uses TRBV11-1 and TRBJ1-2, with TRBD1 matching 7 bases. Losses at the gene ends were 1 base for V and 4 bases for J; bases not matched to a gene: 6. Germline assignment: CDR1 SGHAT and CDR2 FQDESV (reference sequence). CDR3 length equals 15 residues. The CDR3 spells CASSLGRDSRYGYTF. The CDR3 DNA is TGTGCCAGCAGCTTAGGTCGGGACAGTCGCTATGGCTACACCTTC.

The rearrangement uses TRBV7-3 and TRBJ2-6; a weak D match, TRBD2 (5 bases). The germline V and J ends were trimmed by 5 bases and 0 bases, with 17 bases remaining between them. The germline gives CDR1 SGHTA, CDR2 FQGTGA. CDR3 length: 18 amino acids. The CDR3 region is CASSLRTPASSGANVLTF. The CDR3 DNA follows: TGTGCCAGCAGCCTACGGACTCCTGCGAGCTCTGGGGCCAACGTCCTGACTTTC.

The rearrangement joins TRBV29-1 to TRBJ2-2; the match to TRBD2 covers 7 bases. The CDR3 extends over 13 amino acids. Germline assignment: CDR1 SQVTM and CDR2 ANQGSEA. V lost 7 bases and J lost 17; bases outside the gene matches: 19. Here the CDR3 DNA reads TGCAGCGGACGCACTAGCGTTGGCGAGGAACTATTTTTT. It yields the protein CSGRTSVGEELFF.

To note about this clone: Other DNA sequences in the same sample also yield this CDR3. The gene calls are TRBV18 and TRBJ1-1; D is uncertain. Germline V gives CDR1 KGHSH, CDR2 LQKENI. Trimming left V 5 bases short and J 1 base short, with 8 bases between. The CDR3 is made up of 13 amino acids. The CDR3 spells CASSAGSNTEAFF. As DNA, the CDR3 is TGTGCCAGCTCAGCGGGATCGAACACTGAAGCTTTCTTT.

The CDR3 coding sequence is TGTGCCAGCAGTCCCACGGGACTCCCCCCCGAGGCAGATACGCAGTATTTT. Translating gives CASSPTGLPPEADTQYF. The chain joins TRBV28 to TRBJ2-3, with a possible D match to TRBD2 (6 bases). CDR1 is MDHEN, CDR2 SYDVKM, per germline. The CDR3 has 17 amino acids. Trimming shortened V by 5 bases and J by 4 bases, and 22 bases separated the two germline ends. The full variable domain, its missing parts supplied by reference TRBV28 and TRBJ2-3, is DVKVTQSSRYLVKRTGEKVFLECVQDMDHENMFWYRQDPGLGLRLIYFSYDVKMKEKGDIPEGYSVSREKKERFSLILESASTNQTSMYLCASSPTGLPPEADTQYFGPGTRLTVL.

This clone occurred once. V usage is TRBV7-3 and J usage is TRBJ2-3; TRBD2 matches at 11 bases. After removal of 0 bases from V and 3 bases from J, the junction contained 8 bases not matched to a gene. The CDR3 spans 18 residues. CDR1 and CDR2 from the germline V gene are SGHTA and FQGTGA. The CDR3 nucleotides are TGTGCCAGCAGCTTAACTAGCGGGGGGGCCAAGTCAACAGATACGCAGTATTTT. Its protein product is CASSLTSGGAKSTDTQYF.

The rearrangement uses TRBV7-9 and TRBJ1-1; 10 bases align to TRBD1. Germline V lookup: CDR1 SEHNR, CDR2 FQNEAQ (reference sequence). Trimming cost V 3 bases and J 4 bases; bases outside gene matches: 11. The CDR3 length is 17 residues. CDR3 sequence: CASSFVPGQGLTTEAFF. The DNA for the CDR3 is TGTGCCAGCAGCTTTGTACCGGGACAGGGGTTAACCACTGAAGCTTTCTTT.

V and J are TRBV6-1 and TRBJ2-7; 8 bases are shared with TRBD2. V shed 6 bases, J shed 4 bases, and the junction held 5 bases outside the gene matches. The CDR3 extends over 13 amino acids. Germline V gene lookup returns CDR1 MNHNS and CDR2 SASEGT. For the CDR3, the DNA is TGTGCCAGCAGACCCGGGACTAGTTACGAGCAGTACTTC. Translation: CASRPGTSYEQYF.

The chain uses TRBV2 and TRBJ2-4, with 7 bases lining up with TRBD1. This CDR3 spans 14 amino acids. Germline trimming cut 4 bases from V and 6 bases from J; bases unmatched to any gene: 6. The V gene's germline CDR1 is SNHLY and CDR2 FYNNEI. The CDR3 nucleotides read TGTGCCAGCAGTGGAACAGGGGTCATAAACATTCAGTACTTC. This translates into CASSGTGVINIQYF.

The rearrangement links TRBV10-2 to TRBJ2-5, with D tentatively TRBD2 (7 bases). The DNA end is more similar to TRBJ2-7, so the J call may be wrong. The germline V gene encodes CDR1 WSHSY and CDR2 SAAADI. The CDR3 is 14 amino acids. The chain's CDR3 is CASTAAGEGYEQYF. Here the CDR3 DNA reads TGCGCCAGCACGGCGGCAGGGGAGGGCTACGAGCAGTACTTC.